The 15 T cell receptor beta chains listed next were all sequenced from one sample in a study of cytomegalovirus exposure and HLA in healthy donors. The PCR used 60 Vbeta and 13 Jbeta primers. Using immunoSEQ multiplex PCR, the repertoire was profiled, and TCRdb retains in-frame clones only, with some absent. Of 95,000 to 150,000 clones listed, 73% are singletons. Sequencing input: PBMCs. The receptor set was obtained from a man aged 60 to 69 in good health and CMV-seropositive.

The rearrangement joins TRBV19 to TRBJ1-6; D is possibly TRBD1 (6 bases). Trimming took off 5 bases at V and 6 bases at J, with 14 bases between the two ends. CDR1 LNHDA and CDR2 SQIVND come from the germline V gene (reference sequence). The CDR3 spans 15 residues. CDR3 nucleotides: TGTGCCAGTAGTCTACAGGGTCTTGGTAATTCACCCCTCCACTTT. Its protein product is CASSLQGLGNSPLHF. Variable domain in full (rest from reference TRBV19 and TRBJ1-6): DGGITQSPKYLFRKEGQNVTLSCEQNLNHDAMYWYRQDPGQGLRLIYYSQIVNDFQKGDIAEGYSVSREKKESFPLTVTSAQKNPTAFYLCASSLQGLGNSPLHFGNGTRLTVT.

The rearrangement uses TRBV19 and TRBJ2-7; 7 nucleotides line up with TRBD1. Germline CDR1 is LNHDA and CDR2 is SQIVND (reference sequence). Unmatched junction bases numbered 9, after V lost 5 bases and J lost 2 bases. The CDR3 covers 15 residues. CDR3 in DNA: TGTGCCAGTAGTGAAGCATTGGACAGGACCTACGAGCAGTACTTC. Its protein is CASSEALDRTYEQYF.

This chain connects TRBV28 to TRBJ1-1; tentatively, D is TRBD1 (5 bases). Germline values: CDR1 MDHEN, CDR2 SYDVKM. The CDR3 has 16 amino acids. V lost 5 bases, J lost 2 bases, and 18 bases lay in between. The CDR3 loop is CASSRIGGSGNTEAFF. CDR3 nucleotide sequence: TGTGCCAGCAGTCGCATTGGGGGTAGCGGTAACACTGAAGCTTTCTTT.

This rearrangement joins TRBV23-1 to TRBJ1-1; 9 bases agree with TRBD1. TRBV23-1 is an open reading frame, and its role is uncertain. The CDR3 runs 16 residues. V shed 4 bases and J 0 bases; nucleotides not matched to a gene: 6. In DNA, the CDR3 is TGCGCCAGCAGTCGGGACAGGGTGGTTGTGAACACTGAAGCTTTCTTT. It translates to CASSRDRVVVNTEAFF.

The rearrangement joins TRBV5-6 to TRBJ2-4, with 8 bases fitting TRBD1. With V trimmed by 2 bases and J by 5 bases, 6 bases remained unmatched. The length of the CDR3 is 15 residues. From germline, CDR1 is SGHDT and CDR2 YYEEEE. CDR3 loop: CASSFLGTGENIQYF. The CDR3 DNA sequence: TGTGCCAGCAGCTTTCTTGGGACAGGAGAAAACATTCAGTACTTC.

The chain uses TRBV30 and TRBJ1-1, with no clear D. CDR1 and CDR2 (germline): GTSNPN, SVGIG (reference sequence). Trimming removed 3 bases at V and 9 bases at J, with 14 bases between. This CDR3 is 12 amino acids long. The CDR3: CAWRGRSLKAFF. The DNA for the CDR3 is TGTGCCTGGAGAGGGAGGTCCCTGAAAGCTTTCTTT.

The rearrangement uses TRBV6-5 and TRBJ2-7; tentatively, D is TRBD1 (6 bases). The CDR3 runs 13 residues. Trimming removed 5 bases at V and 5 bases at J, with 13 bases between. Germline-derived CDR1 and CDR2 are MNHEY and SVGAGI. CDR3 region: CASSQGIRDEQYF. The DNA of the CDR3 is TGTGCCAGCAGTCAGGGGATCCGCGACGAGCAGTACTTC.

In its sample, this clone was seen a few times. This chain uses TRBV29-1 with TRBJ1-4, with a weak D call TRBD1 (5 bases). Germline V CDR1 and CDR2: SQVTM, ANQGSEA. This CDR3 has 10 residues. Trimming left V 4 bases short and J 8 bases short, with 5 bases between. In DNA, the CDR3 is TGCAGCGTTGGACAGGAAAAACTGTTTTTT. Its translation is CSVGQEKLFF.

This clone has a single count. CDR3 bases: TGTGCCAGCAGCCTTTACAACTCTGGAAACACCATATATTTT. This sequence encodes CASSLYNSGNTIYF. The rearrangement joins TRBV4-2 to TRBJ1-3; no reliable D call. Germline CDR1 reads LGHNA; CDR2 reads YNFKEQ. The CDR3 loop spans 14 amino acids. V was pared by 4 bases and J by 0 bases, with 7 bases between.

The chain carries TRBV5-1 and TRBJ2-3; perhaps TRBD2 as D (6 bases). Trimming cost V 1 base and J 2 bases, with 11 bases left between them. The CDR3 extends over 15 amino acids. Germline V lookup: CDR1 SGHRS, CDR2 YFSETQ. The CDR3 protein is CASSLRGAYTDTQYF. CDR3 nucleotide sequence: TGCGCCAGCAGCTTGCGCGGGGCTTACACAGATACGCAGTATTTT.

This clone was found once. For the CDR3, the DNA is TGCGCCAGCCATACGTATGGGGCAGGTATCTACGAGCAGTACTTC. Its translation is CASHTYGAGIYEQYF. The chain couples TRBV4-1 to TRBJ2-7; possible D gene TRBD1, 5 bases. Per germline, CDR1 MGHRA and CDR2 YSYEKL. The CDR3 runs 15 residues. Trimming shortened V by 8 bases and J by 3 bases, and 20 bases separated the two germline ends.

This sequence joins TRBV4-1 and TRBJ2-7; D might be TRBD2 (5 bases). From germline, CDR1 is MGHRA and CDR2 YSYEKL. This CDR3 contains 13 residues. Trimming pared 6 bases from V and 8 bases from J, leaving 17 bases between. The CDR3 here is CASRPKEERKQYF. CDR3 nucleotides: TGCGCCAGCAGGCCTAAGGAGGAGCGAAAGCAGTACTTC.

This chain links TRBV29-1 with TRBJ2-2, with 9 bases identical to TRBD1. This CDR3 has 12 amino acids. Germline values: CDR1 SQVTM, CDR2 ANQGSEA. V lost 8 bases, J lost 7 bases, and 5 bases stayed unmatched. The CDR3 sequence: CSLRQGGGELFF. The CDR3 DNA follows: TGCAGCTTGAGACAGGGGGGCGGGGAGCTGTTTTTT.

J is TRBJ2-3 and V is TRBV6-1; 10 bases line up with TRBD1. Trimming cost V 4 bases and J 1 base; bases outside gene matches: 2. The CDR3 has 15 residues. Germline lookup yields CDR1 MNHNS and CDR2 SASEGT. This CDR3 is CASSVGTGGTDTQYF. The DNA for the CDR3 is TGTGCCAGCAGTGTTGGGACAGGGGGCACAGATACGCAGTATTTT.

This clone appeared a few times. V usage is TRBV14 and J usage is TRBJ1-2; 9 bases map to TRBD1. The CDR3 totals 16 residues. CDR1 and CDR2 (germline): SGHDN, FVKESK. V dropped 0 bases and J dropped 7; count of bases not matched to a gene: 9. CDR3 in amino acids: CASSQDLETGGVGYTF. CDR3 sequence (DNA): TGTGCCAGCAGCCAAGATCTTGAGACAGGGGGAGTTGGCTACACCTTC.